This T cell receptor beta chain was sequenced in a study of T cell responses to AZD1222 COVID-19 vaccine. CDR3 length: 13 residues. Germline assignment: CDR1 SGDLS and CDR2 YYNGEE. V gave up 3 bases and J gave up 5 bases; unmatched junction bases: 3. Study-level points and caveats: The peak T cell response came first, and repertoires were sampled only after it. A reported finding is that nearly half of spike-specific TCRs target unmutated variant regions. Clonal diversity may have been underestimated, and the donors were mostly white British, with more females than males.

As regards this clone: Its antigen is unknown.

Profiled with immunoSEQ multiplex PCR; TCRdb holds only in-frame clones, not every one. The sample has over 100,000 clones; about nine tenths are singletons. This receptor was obtained from an adult in good health. The material was peripheral blood, obtained on day 0 of AZD1222 vaccination. The chain joins TRBV9 to TRBJ1-1, with 8 bases matching TRBD1. The CDR3 coding sequence is TGTGCCAGCAGCGAACAGGGGGGAACTGAAGCTTTCTTT. Amino acids: CASSEQGGTEAFF.